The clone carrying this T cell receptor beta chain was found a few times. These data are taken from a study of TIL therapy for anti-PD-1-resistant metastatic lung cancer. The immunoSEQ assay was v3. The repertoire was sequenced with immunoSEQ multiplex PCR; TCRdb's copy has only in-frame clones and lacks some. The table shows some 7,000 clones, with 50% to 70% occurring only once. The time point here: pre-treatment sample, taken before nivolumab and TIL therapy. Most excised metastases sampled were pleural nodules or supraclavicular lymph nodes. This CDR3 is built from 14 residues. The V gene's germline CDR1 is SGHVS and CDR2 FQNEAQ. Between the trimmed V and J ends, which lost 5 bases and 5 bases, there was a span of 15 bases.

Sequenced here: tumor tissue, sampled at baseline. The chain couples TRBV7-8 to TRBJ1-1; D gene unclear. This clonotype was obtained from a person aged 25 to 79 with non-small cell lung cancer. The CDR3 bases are TGTGCCAGCAGCCGAGGGAAGGTTCCGACTGAAGCTTTCTTT. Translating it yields CASSRGKVPTEAFF.